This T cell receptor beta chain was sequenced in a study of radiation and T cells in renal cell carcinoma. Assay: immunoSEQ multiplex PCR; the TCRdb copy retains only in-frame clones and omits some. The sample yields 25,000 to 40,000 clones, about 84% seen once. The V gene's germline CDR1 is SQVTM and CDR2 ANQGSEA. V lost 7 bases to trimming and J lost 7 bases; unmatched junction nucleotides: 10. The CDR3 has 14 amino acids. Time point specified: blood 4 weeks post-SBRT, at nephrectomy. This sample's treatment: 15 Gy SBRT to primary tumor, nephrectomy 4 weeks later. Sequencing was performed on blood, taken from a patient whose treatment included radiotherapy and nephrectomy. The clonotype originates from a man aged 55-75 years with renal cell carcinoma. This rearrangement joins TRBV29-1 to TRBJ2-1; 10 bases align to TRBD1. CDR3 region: CSGGQGTVRNEQFF. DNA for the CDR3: TGCAGCGGGGGACAGGGGACAGTAAGAAATGAGCAGTTCTTC.